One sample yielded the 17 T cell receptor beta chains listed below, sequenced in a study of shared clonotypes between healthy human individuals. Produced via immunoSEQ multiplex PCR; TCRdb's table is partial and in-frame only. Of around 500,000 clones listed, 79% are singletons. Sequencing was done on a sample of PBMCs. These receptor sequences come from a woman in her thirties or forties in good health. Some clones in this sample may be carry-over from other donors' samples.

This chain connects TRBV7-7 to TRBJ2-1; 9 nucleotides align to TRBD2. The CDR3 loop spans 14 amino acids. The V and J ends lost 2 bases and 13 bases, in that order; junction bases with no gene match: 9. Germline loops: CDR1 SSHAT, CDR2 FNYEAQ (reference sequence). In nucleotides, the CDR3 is TGTGCCAGCAGCTTAACGATTTATAGCGGGAGTCAGTTCTTC. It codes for CASSLTIYSGSQFF.

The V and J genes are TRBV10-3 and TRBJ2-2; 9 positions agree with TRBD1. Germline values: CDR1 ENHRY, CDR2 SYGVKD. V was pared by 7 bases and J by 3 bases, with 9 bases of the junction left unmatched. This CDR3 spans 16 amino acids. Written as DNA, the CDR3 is TGTGCCATCAACCACCGGGACAGGGTGGACACCGGGGAGCTGTTTTTT. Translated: CAINHRDRVDTGELFF.

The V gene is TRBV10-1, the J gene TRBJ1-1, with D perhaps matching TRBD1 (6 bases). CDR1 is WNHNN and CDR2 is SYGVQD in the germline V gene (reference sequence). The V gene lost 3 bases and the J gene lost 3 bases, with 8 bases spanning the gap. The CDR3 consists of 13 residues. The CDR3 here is CASSEGGDTEAFF. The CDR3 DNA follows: TGCGCCAGCAGTGAAGGGGGGGACACTGAAGCTTTCTTT.

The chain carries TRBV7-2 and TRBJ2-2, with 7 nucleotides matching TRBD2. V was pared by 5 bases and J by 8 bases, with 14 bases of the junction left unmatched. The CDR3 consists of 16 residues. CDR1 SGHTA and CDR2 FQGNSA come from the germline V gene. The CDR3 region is CASSPRLASGGGELFF. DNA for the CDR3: TGTGCCAGCAGCCCTAGGTTGGCTAGCGGCGGAGGGGAGCTGTTTTTT.

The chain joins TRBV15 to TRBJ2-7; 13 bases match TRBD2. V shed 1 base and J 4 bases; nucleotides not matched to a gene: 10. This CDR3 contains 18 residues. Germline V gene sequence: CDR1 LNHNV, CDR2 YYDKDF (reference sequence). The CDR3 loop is CATSRGFGLAGATYEQYF. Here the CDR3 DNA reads TGTGCCACCAGCAGAGGTTTCGGACTAGCGGGAGCGACTTACGAGCAGTACTTC. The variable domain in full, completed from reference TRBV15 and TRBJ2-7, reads DAMVIQNPRYQVTQFGKPVTLSCSQTLNHNVMYWYQQKSSQAPKLLFHYYDKDFNNEADTPDNFQSRRPNTSFCFLDIRSPGLGDTAMYLCATSRGFGLAGATYEQYFGPGTRLTVT.

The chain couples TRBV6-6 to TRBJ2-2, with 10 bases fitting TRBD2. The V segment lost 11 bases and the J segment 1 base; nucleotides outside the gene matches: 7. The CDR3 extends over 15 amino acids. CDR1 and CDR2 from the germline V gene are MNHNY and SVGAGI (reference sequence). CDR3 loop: CAARPSGRNTGELFF. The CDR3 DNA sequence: TGTGCCGCCCGGCCTAGCGGGAGGAACACCGGGGAGCTGTTTTTT.

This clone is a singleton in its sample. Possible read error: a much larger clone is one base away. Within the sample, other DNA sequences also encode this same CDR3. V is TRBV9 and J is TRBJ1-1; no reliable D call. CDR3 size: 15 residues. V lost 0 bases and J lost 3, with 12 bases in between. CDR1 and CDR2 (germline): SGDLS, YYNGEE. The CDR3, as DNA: TGTGCCAGCAGCGTAGGTGGGGATTGGGACACTGAAGCTTTCTTT. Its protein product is CASSVGGDWDTEAFF.

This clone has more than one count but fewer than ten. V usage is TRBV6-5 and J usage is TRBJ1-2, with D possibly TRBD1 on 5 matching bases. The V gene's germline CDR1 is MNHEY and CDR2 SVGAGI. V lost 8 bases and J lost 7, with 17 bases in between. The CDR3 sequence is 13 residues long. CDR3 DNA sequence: TGTGCCAGCGGTTTCCCCGGGGGTTCTGGCTACACCTTC. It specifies CASGFPGGSGYTF.

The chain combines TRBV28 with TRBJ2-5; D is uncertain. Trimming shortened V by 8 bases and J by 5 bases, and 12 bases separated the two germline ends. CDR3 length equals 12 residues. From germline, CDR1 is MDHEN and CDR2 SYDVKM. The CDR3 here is CASEGSAETQYF. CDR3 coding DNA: TGTGCCAGCGAAGGTTCTGCGGAGACCCAGTACTTC.

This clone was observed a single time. Here the CDR3 reads CASSLDAGNTIYF. In DNA, the CDR3 is TGCGCCAGCAGCTTGGATGCTGGAAACACCATATATTTT. This sequence joins TRBV5-1 and TRBJ1-3; D is undetermined. Trimming removed 0 bases at V and 2 bases at J, with 3 bases between. Per the germline V gene, CDR1 is SGHRS and CDR2 is YFSETQ. CDR3 size: 13 residues. Based on the CDR3 plus reference TRBV5-1 and TRBJ1-3, the full variable domain is KAGVTQTPRYLIKTRGQQVTLSCSPISGHRSVSWYQQTPGQGLQFLFEYFSETQRNKGNFPGRFSGRQFSNSRSEMNVSTLELGDSALYLCASSLDAGNTIYFGEGSWLTVV.

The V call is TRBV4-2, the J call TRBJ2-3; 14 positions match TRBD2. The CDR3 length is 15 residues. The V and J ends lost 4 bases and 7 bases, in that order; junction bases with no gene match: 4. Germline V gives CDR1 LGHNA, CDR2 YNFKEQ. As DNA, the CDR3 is TGTGCCAGCAGCCCGGGACTAGCGGGAGCATATACGCAGTATTTT. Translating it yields CASSPGLAGAYTQYF.

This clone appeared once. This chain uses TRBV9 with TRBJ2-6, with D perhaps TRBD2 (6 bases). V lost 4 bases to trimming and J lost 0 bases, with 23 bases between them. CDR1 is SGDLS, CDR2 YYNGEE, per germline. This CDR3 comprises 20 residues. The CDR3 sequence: CASSTSLLAETSSGANVLTF. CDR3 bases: TGTGCCAGCAGCACCTCCTTACTAGCTGAAACAAGCTCTGGGGCCAACGTCCTGACTTTC.

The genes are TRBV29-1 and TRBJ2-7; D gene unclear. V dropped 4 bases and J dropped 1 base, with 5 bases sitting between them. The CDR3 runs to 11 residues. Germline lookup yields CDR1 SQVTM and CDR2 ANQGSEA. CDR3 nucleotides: TGCAGCGTTGCGGAGTCCTACGAGCAGTACTTC. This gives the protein CSVAESYEQYF.

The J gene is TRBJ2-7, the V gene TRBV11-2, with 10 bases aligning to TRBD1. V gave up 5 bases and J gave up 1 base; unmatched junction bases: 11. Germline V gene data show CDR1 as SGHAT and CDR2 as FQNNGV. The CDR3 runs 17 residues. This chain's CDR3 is CASSQLVGQGNSYEQYF. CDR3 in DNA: TGTGCCAGCAGCCAACTGGTGGGACAGGGGAATTCCTACGAGCAGTACTTC.

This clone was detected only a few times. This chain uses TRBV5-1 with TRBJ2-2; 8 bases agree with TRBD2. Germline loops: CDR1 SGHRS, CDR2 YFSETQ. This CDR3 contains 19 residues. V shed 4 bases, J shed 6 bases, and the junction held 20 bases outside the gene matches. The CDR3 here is CASSRVLVLAGLAPGELFF. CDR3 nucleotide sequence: TGCGCCAGCAGCAGGGTTTTAGTCCTAGCGGGTCTTGCCCCCGGGGAGCTGTTTTTT.

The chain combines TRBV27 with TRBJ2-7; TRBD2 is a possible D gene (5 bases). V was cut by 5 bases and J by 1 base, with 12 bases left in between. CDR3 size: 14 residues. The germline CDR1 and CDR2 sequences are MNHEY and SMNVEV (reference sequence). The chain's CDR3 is CASSHGTRSYEQYF. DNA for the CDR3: TGTGCCAGCAGTCACGGAACTAGGTCCTACGAGCAGTACTTC.

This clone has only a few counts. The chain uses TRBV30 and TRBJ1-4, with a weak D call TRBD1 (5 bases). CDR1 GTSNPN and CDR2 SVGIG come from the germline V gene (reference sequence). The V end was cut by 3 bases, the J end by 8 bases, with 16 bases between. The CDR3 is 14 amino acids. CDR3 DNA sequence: TGTGCCTGGAGGTATGGGGGATTAGGAGAAAAACTGTTTTTT. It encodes CAWRYGGLGEKLFF.